Shown below are 10 T cell receptor beta chains from a single sample sequenced in a study of regulatory T cells in long-lasting Graves disease. With iRepertoire HTBI primers and Arm-PCR of CDR3 regions, TCR beta libraries were built. From the multiplex PCR reads, TCRdb called clonotypes with MiXCR, one entry per CDR3 protein. This sample has about 340,000 distinct CDR3 sequences, with roughly a fifth found just once. Documented time point: persistent/refractory GD, antithyroid drugs over 5 years with positive TRAb. From PBMCs, RNA was extracted and then used to make the TCR library. Material: peripheral blood mononuclear cells (PBMCs), obtained when the disease was refractory, from a patient treated with antithyroid drugs. These receptor sequences come from a female donor with Graves disease.

The J gene is TRBJ2-5, the V gene TRBV6-2 or TRBV6-3; 7 bases match TRBD2. V gave up 6 bases and J gave up 2 bases; unmatched junction bases: 9. The CDR3 runs to 15 residues. Per germline, CDR1 MNHEY and CDR2 SVGEGT. CDR3 sequence (DNA): TGTGCCAGCAGCCGTGGACCAGCGGGGCAAGAGACCCAGTACTTC. This sequence encodes CASSRGPAGQETQYF.

In this sample, this clonotype turned up many times. This chain links TRBV11-3 with TRBJ1-1, with D unresolved. This CDR3 is built from 16 residues. V was shortened by 0 bases and J by 8 bases, with 19 bases between the two germline ends. From germline, CDR1 is SGHNT and CDR2 YENEEA. The CDR3 nucleotides are TGTGCCAGCAGCTTAGATCTAGGCGGACTCGCCCGAGAAGCTTTCTTT. Translated: CASSLDLGGLAREAFF.

The sample holds many counts of this clonotype. The rearrangement links TRBV12-3 or TRBV12-4 to TRBJ2-2, with 7 bases that match TRBD1. The CDR3 totals 15 residues. V was pared by 6 bases and J by 4 bases, with 8 bases of the junction left unmatched. In DNA form, the CDR3 reads TGTGCCAGCAGCCTCGACAGGGTCGGCACCGGGGAGCTGTTTTTT. It yields the protein CASSLDRVGTGELFF.

The table lists this clonotype with many counts. The gene calls are TRBV20-1 and TRBJ1-1; D may be TRBD1 (5 bases). There are 15 residues in the CDR3. Per germline, CDR1 DFQATT and CDR2 SNEGSKA (reference sequence). With 4 bases removed from V and 1 base from J, the gap between germline ends came to 16 bases. CDR3 bases: TGCAGTGCTACCCCCGCGAAGGGGCGGAACACTGAAGCTTTCTTT. This gives the protein CSATPAKGRNTEAFF.

This clonotype has a count of ten or more. This rearrangement joins TRBV12-3 or TRBV12-4 to TRBJ1-1, with a tentative D call TRBD1 (5 bases). The V gene lost 3 bases and the J gene lost 1 base, with 6 bases spanning the gap. The CDR3 runs 13 residues. CDR3 residues: CASSFGANTEAFF. DNA of the CDR3: TGTGCCAGCAGTTTCGGGGCGAACACTGAAGCTTTCTTT.

This clonotype was counted ten times or more. This chain joins TRBV10-3 and TRBJ1-2; a weak D match, TRBD1 (5 bases). This CDR3 has 14 amino acids. The V gene's germline CDR1 is ENHRY and CDR2 SYGVKD. Trimming stripped 6 bases from V and 3 bases from J, with 14 bases between. CDR3 protein: CAISDQGEDYGYTF. The CDR3 bases are TGTGCCATCAGCGATCAGGGTGAGGACTATGGCTACACCTTC.

The sample holds a few counts of this clonotype. The rearrangement uses TRBV4-1 and TRBJ1-2; maybe TRBD1 (6 bases). This CDR3 region has 16 residues. Germline V gene sequence: CDR1 MGHRA, CDR2 YSYEKL. Trimming took 0 bases from V and 7 from J, leaving 18 bases between them. CDR3 sequence: CASSQDPPDSTSGYTF. The CDR3 bases are TGCGCCAGCAGCCAAGATCCCCCGGACAGCACGTCTGGCTACACCTTC.

This clonotype was found many times. This chain connects TRBV9 to TRBJ2-5, with 9 bases lining up with TRBD1. Germline CDR1 SGDLS, CDR2 YYNGEE. V dropped 4 bases and J dropped 5; count of bases not matched to a gene: 12. This CDR3 has 16 amino acids. CDR3 amino acids: CASSSAATGGWETQYF. DNA of the CDR3: TGTGCCAGCAGCTCAGCTGCGACAGGGGGATGGGAGACCCAGTACTTC.

This clonotype occurred many times. This chain joins TRBV25-1 and TRBJ2-7; 9 positions agree with TRBD1. The CDR3 spans 15 residues. J was trimmed by 3 bases and V by 4 bases; bases with no gene match: 7. Germline values: CDR1 MGHDK, CDR2 SYGVNS. The CDR3 DNA is TGTGCCAGCAGTGCAAGAACGGGACAGGGCTACGAGCAGTACTTC. This gives the protein CASSARTGQGYEQYF.

For this clonotype: A much larger clone lies a single base off, so this may be a read error. The CDR3 does not close with the conserved phenylalanine or tryptophan, likely indicating a read error. V is TRBV7-8 and J is TRBJ2-7; D remains ambiguous. The CDR3 spans 12 residues. The germline CDR1 and CDR2 sequences are SGHVS and FQNEAQ. V was trimmed by 2 bases and J by 3 bases, leaving 5 bases between them. The CDR3 sequence is CASSLMSYEQYL. The CDR3 nucleotides read TGTGCCAGCAGCTTAATGAGCTACGAGCAGTACCTC.